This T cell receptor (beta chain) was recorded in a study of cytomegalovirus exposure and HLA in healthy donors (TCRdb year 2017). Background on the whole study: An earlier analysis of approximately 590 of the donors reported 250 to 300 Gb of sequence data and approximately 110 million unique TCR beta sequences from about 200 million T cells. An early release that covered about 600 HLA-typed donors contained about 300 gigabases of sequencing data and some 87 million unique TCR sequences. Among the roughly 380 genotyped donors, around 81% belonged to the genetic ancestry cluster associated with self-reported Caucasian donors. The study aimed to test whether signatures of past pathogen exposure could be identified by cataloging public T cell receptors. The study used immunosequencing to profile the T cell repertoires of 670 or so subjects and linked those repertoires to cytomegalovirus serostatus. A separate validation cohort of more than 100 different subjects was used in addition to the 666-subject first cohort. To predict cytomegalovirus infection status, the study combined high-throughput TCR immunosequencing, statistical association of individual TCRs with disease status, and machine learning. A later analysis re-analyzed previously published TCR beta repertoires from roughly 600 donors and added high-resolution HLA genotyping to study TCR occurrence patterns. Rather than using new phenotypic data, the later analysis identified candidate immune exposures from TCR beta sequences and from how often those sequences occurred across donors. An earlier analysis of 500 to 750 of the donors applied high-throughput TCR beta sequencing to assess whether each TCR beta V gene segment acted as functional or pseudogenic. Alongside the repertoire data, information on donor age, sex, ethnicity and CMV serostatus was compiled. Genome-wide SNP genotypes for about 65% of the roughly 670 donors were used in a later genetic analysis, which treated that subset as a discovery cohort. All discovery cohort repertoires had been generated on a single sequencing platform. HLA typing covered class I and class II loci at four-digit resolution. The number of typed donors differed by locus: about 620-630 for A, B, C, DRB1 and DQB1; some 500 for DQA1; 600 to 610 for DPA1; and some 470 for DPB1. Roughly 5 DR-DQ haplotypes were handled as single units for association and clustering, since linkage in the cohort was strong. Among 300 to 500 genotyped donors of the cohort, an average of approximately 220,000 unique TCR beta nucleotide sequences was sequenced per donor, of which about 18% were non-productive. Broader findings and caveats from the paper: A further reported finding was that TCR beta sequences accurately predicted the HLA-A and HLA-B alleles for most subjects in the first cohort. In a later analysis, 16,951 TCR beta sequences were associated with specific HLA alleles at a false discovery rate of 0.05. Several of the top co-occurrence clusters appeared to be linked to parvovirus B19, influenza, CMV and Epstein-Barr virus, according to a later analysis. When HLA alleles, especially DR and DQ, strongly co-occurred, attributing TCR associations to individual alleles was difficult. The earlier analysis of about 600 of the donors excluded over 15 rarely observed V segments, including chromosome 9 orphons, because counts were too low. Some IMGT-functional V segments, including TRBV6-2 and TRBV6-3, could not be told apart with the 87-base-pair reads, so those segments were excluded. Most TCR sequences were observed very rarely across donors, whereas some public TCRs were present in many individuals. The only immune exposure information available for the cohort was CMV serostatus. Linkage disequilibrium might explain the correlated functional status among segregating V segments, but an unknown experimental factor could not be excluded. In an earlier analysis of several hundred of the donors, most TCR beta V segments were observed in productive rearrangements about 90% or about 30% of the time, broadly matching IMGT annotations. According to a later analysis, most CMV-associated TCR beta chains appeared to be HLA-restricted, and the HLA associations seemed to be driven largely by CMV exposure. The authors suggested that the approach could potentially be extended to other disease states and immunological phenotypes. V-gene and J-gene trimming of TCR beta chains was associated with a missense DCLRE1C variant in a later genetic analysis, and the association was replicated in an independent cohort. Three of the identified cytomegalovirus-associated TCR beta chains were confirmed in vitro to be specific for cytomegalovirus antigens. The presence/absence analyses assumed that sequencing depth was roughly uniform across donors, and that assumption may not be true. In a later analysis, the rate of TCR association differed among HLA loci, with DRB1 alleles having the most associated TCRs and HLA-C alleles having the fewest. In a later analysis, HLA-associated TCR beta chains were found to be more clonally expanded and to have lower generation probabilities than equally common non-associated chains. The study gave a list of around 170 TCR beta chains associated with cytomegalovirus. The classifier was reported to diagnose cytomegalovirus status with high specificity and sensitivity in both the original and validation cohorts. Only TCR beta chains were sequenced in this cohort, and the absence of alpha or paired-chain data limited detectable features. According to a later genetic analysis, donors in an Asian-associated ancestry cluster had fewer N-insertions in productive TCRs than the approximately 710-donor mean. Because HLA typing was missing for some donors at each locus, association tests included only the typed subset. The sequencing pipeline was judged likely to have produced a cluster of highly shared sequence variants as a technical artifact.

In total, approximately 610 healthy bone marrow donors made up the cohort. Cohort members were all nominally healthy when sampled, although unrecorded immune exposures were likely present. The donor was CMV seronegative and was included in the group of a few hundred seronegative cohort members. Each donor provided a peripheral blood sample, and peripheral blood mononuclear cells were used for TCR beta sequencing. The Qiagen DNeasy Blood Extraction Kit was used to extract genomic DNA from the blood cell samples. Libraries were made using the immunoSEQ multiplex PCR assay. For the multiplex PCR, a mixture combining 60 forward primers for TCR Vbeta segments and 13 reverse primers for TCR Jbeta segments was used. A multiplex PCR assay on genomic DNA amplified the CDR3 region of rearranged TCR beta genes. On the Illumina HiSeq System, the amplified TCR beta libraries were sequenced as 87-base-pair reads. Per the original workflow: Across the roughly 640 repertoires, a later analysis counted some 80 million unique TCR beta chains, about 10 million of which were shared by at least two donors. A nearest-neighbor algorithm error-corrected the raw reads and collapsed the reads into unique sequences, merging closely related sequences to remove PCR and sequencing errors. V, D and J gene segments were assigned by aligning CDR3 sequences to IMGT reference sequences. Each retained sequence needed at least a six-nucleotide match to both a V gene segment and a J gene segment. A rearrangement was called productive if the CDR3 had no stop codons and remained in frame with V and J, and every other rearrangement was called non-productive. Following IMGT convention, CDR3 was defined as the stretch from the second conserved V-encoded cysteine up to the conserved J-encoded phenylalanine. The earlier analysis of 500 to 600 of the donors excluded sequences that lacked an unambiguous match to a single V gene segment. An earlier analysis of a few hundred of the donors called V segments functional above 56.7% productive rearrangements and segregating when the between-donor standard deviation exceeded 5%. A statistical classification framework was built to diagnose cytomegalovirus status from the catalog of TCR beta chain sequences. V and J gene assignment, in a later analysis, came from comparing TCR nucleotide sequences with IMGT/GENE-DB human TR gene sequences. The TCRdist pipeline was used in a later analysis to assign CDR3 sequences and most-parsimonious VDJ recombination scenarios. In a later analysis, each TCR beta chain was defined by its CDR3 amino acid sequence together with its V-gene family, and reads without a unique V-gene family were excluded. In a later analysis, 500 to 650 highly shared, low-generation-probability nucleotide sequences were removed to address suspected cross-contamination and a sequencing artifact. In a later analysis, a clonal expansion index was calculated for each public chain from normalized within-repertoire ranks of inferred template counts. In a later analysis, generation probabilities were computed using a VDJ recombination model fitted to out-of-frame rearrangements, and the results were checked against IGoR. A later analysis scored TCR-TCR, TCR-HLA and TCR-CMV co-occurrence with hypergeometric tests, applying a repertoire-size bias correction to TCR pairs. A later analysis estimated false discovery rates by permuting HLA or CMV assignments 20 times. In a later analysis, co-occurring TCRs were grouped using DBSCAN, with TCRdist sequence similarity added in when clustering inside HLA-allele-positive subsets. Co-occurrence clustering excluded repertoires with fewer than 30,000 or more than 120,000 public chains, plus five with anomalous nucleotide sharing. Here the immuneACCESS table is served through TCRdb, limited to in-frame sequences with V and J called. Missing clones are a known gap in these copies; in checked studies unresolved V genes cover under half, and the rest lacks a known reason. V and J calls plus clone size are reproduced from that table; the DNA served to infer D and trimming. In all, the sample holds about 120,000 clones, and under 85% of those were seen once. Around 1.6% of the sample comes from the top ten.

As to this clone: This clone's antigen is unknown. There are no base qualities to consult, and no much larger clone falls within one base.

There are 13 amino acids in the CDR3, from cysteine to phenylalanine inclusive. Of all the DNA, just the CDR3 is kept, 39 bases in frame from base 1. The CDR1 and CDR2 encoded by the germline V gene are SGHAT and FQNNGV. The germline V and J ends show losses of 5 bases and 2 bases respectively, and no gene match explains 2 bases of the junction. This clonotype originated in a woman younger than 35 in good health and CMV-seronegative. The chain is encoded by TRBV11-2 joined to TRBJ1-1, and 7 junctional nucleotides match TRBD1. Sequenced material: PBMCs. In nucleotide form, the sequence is TGTGCCAGCAGCCGACAGGGAAACACTGAAGCTTTCTTT. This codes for CASSRQGNTEAFF.